This TCR beta chain was sequenced during a study of blood T cell repertoires in COVID-19. Study background: The United States, Italy and Spain supplied acute and convalescent COVID-19 samples. PBMCs, B-cell-depleted T cells, or T cells provided the cDNA or gDNA that made up the material.

This clone was found once. The CDR3 runs to 17 residues. J lost 4 bases, V lost 3 bases, and 16 bases had no gene match. Germline CDR1 is SGHRS and CDR2 is YFSETQ. Source study methods: From reference gene primer amplification, estimates of nucleated cell counts were derived. Clones were read by immunoSEQ multiplex PCR, and TCRdb kept only the in-frame ones, dropping some. D and trimming were read from the DNA, whereas the V and J calls and clone size are those reported in that table. The sample shows about 62,000 clones, around 86% of them seen only once. The TCR comes from a man between 65 and 80 years old with acute or convalescent COVID-19. The chain uses TRBV5-1 and TRBJ2-7, with 7 bases identical to TRBD2. The source material was peripheral blood. CDR3: CASSSLWESGAQYEQYF. CDR3 sequence (DNA): TGCGCCAGCAGCTCACTTTGGGAGAGCGGGGCTCAATACGAGCAGTACTTC.